These 14 T cell receptor beta chains came from one sample sequenced in a study of blood T cell repertoires in COVID-19. The method was immunoSEQ multiplex PCR; TCRdb's version includes in-frame clones alone and lacks a portion of them. Of roughly 99,000 clones in the sample, more than 65% were seen once. Sequencing was performed on peripheral blood. Every receptor here comes from a woman older than 75 with active or convalescent COVID-19.

The V gene is TRBV30, the J gene TRBJ2-7; 7 bases fit TRBD2. Looked up from germline, CDR1 is GTSNPN and CDR2 is SVGIG (reference sequence). The V gene end was trimmed by 8 bases and the J gene end by 3 bases; junction bases not matched to a gene: 10. The CDR3 totals 13 residues. CDR3: CAAEGEGFYEQYF. The CDR3 DNA reads TGTGCCGCAGAAGGGGAGGGGTTCTACGAGCAGTACTTC. Together with reference TRBV30 and TRBJ2-7, the CDR3 gives the full variable domain: SQTIHQWPATLVQPVGSPLSLECTVEGTSNPNLYWYRQAAGRGLQLLFYSVGIGQISSEVPQNLSASRPQDRQFILSSKKLLLSDSGFYLCAAEGEGFYEQYFGPGTRLTVT.

The chain couples TRBV2 to TRBJ2-2; D is unclear. Trimming removed 6 bases at V and 7 bases at J, with 9 bases between. There are 12 residues in the CDR3. Per the germline V gene, CDR1 is SNHLY and CDR2 is FYNNEI. DNA of the CDR3: TGTGCCAGCAGGCCTACGGGCGGGGAGCTGTTTTTT. It specifies CASRPTGGELFF. The full variable domain, completed using reference TRBV2 and TRBJ2-2, is EPEVTQTPSHQVTQMGQEVILRCVPISNHLYFYWYRQILGQKVEFLVSFYNNEISEKSEIFDDQFSVERPDGSNFTLKIRSTKLEDSAMYFCASRPTGGELFFGEGSRLTVL.

The chain uses TRBV7-7 and TRBJ1-5; no reliable D call. V gave up 4 bases and J gave up 5 bases, with 6 bases separating them. Germline V lookup: CDR1 SSHAT, CDR2 FNYEAQ (reference sequence). This CDR3 comprises 12 residues. The CDR3 DNA is TGTGCCAGCAGCTGGGGAGATCAGCCCCAGCATTTT. This gives the protein CASSWGDQPQHF.

This rearrangement joins TRBV5-1 to TRBJ2-3; 11 bases are shared with TRBD2. V dropped 4 bases and J dropped 1; count of bases not matched to a gene: 8. The V gene's germline CDR1 is SGHRS and CDR2 YFSETQ. CDR3 length: 17 amino acids. The CDR3 DNA sequence: TGCGCCAGCAGCCCCGGGACTAGCGGCCTGCGCACAGATACGCAGTATTTT. Translation gives CASSPGTSGLRTDTQYF. The entire variable domain, with the rest obtained from reference TRBV5-1 and TRBJ2-3, is as follows: KAGVTQTPRYLIKTRGQQVTLSCSPISGHRSVSWYQQTPGQGLQFLFEYFSETQRNKGNFPGRFSGRQFSNSRSEMNVSTLELGDSALYLCASSPGTSGLRTDTQYFGPGTRLTVL.

The rearrangement links TRBV5-1 to TRBJ2-1; 7 bases fit TRBD1. Unmatched junction bases numbered 3, after V lost 2 bases and J lost 1 base. The germline gives CDR1 SGHRS, CDR2 YFSETQ. CDR3 length equals 15 residues. The CDR3 DNA follows: TGCGCCAGCAGCTTAGGACAGGAGTCCTACAATGAGCAGTTCTTC. Translating gives CASSLGQESYNEQFF.

The chain has TRBV7-3 and TRBJ2-1; 9 positions agree with TRBD1. The junction had 5 bases not matched to a gene; V was cut back by 5 bases and J by 3 bases. The length of the CDR3 is 15 residues. The germline V gene has CDR1 SGHTA and CDR2 FQGTGA. The CDR3 is CASSPDRGLYNEQFF. DNA for the CDR3: TGTGCCAGCAGCCCGGACAGGGGACTCTACAATGAGCAGTTCTTC.

This clone occurred once. Written as DNA, the CDR3 is TGTGCCAGCAGCTTAAAAGGGACAGGGTGCACTGGAAACACCATATATTTT. Its protein is CASSLKGTGCTGNTIYF. This chain links TRBV7-3 with TRBJ1-3, with 9 bases fitting TRBD1. The CDR3 extends over 17 amino acids. Germline V gene sequence: CDR1 SGHTA, CDR2 FQGTGA. With V trimmed by 1 base and J by 2 bases, 6 bases remained unmatched.

This clone was found once. The gene calls are TRBV7-2 and TRBJ1-1; D remains ambiguous. This CDR3 has 15 amino acids. Germline V gene lookup returns CDR1 SGHTA and CDR2 FQGNSA. Trimming cost V 6 bases and J 2 bases, with 16 bases left between them. The CDR3 region has the DNA TGTGCCAGCAGGAAACCCCGGCGGGGAAACACTGAAGCTTTCTTT. Protein product: CASRKPRRGNTEAFF.

V is TRBV6-4 and J is TRBJ1-1, with a possible D match to TRBD1 (5 bases). The germline V gene has CDR1 MRHNA and CDR2 SNTAGT. V dropped 2 bases and J dropped 2 bases, with 9 bases sitting between them. This CDR3 has 14 amino acids. The CDR3 is CASSDKGVNTEAFF. CDR3 coding DNA: TGTGCCAGCAGTGACAAAGGGGTTAACACTGAAGCTTTCTTT.

Comment on this clone: A junction end diverges from the germline sequence, so it may reflect a read error. V is TRBV7-7 and J is TRBJ2-1; TRBD1 is a possible D gene (6 bases). This CDR3 is 15 amino acids long. Germline V gene sequence: CDR1 SSHAT, CDR2 FNYEAQ (reference sequence). This CDR3 reads CASSLGHLSYNEQFF. The CDR3 nucleotides are TGTGCTAGCAGCTTGGGACACCTCTCCTACAATGAGCAGTTCTTC.

The chain combines TRBV28 with TRBJ1-3, with no clear D. Per the germline V gene, CDR1 is MDHEN and CDR2 is SYDVKM. V was clipped by 7 bases and J by 7 bases, with 8 bases between them. This CDR3 comprises 11 residues. CDR3 region: CASTTRNTIYF. CDR3 bases: TGTGCCAGCACAACCAGGAACACCATATATTTT.

This clone was recorded once. One end of the junction fails to match germline, which may point to a read error. The gene calls are TRBV18 and TRBJ1-1; 7 positions agree with TRBD1. Germline V CDR1 and CDR2: KGHSH, LQKENI. This CDR3 is built from 16 residues. The CDR3 sequence is CASSPRRGQGDTEAFF. The CDR3 coding sequence is TGTGCCAGCTCCCCACGGAGGGGGCAAGGGGACACTGAAGCTTTCTTT. The full variable domain, its missing parts supplied by reference TRBV18 and TRBJ1-1, is NAGVMQNPRHLVRRRGQEARLRCSPMKGHSHVYWYRQLPEEGLKFMVYLQKENIIDESGMPKERFSAEFPKEGPSILRIQQVVRGDSAAYFCASSPRRGQGDTEAFFGQGTRLTVV.

V is TRBV7-9 and J is TRBJ2-7; TRBD2 might be the D (6 bases). V shed 1 base and J shed 5 bases, with 9 bases lying between them. This CDR3 comprises 13 residues. CDR1 is SEHNR, CDR2 FQNEAQ, per germline (reference sequence). The CDR3 reads CASSLGGNNEQYF. CDR3 in DNA: TGTGCCAGCAGCTTAGGCGGGAACAACGAGCAGTACTTC. The whole variable domain, remainder taken from reference TRBV7-9 and TRBJ2-7, is DTGVSQNPRHKITKRGQNVTFRCDPISEHNRLYWYRQTLGQGPEFLTYFQNEAQLEKSRLLSDRFSAERPKGSFSTLEIQRTEQGDSAMYLCASSLGGNNEQYFGPGTRLTVT.

This chain links TRBV27 with TRBJ2-2; possibly TRBD2 for D (5 bases). The CDR3 runs to 14 residues. Trimming removed 5 bases at V and 2 bases at J, with 9 bases between. From germline, CDR1 is MNHEY and CDR2 SMNVEV (reference sequence). This CDR3 reads CASSPWTNTGELFF. The CDR3 DNA is TGTGCCAGCAGTCCTTGGACTAACACCGGGGAGCTGTTTTTT.